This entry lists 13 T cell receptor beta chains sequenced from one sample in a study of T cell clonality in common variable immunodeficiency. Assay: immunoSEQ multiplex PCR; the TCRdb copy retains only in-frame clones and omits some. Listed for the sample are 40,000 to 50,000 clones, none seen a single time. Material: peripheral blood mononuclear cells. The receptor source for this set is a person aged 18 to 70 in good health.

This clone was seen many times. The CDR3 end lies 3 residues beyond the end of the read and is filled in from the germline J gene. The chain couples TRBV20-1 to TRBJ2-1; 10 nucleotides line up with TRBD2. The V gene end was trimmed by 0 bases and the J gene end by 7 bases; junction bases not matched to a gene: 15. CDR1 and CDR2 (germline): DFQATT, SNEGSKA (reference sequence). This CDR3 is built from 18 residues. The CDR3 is CSARDPRRIAGGRNEQFF. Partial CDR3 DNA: TGCAGTGCTAGAGACCCTCGCCGTATAGCGGGAGGAAGGAATGAG.

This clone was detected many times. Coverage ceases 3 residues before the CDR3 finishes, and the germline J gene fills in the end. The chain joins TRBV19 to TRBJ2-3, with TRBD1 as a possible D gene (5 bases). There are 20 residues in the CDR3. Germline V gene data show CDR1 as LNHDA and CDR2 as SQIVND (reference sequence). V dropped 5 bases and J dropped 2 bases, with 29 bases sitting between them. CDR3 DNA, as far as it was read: TGTGCCAGTAGTGTGCCTCAGGGTAGGGCCCTAAGGAGCTCCACAGATACG. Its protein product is CASSVPQGRALRSSTDT. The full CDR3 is CASSVPQGRALRSSTDTQYF.

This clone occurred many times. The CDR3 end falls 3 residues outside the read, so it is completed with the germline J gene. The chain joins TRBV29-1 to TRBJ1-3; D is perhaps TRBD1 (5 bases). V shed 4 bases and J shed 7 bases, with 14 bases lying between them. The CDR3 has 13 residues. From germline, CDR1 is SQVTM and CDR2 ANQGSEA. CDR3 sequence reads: CSVVGGTPNTIYF. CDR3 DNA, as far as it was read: TGCAGCGTTGTCGGGGGGACCCCCAACACC.

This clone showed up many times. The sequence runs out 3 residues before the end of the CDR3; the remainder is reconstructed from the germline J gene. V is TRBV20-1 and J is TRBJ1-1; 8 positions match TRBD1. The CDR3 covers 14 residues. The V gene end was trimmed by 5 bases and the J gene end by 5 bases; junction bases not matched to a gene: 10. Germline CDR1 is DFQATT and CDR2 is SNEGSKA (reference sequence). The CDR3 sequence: CSARTSTGGTEAFF. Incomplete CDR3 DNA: TGCAGTGCTCGGACGTCAACAGGGGGTACTGAA.

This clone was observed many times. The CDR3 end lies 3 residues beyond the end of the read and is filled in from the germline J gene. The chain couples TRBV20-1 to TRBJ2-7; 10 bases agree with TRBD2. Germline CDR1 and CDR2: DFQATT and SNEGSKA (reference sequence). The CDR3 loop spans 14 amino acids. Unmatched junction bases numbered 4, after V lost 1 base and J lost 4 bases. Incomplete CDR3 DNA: TGCAGTGCTAGAGGCGGGACTAGCGAATACGAG. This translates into CSARGGTSEYE. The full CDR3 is CSARGGTSEYEQYF.

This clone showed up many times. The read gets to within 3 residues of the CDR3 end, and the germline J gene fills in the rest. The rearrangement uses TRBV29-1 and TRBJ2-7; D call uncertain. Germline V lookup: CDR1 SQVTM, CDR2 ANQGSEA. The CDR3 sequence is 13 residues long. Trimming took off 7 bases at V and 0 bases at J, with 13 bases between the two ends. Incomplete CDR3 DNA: TGCAGCGCCCTGACACCTACCTCCTACGAG. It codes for CSALTPTSYE. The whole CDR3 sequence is CSALTPTSYEQYF.

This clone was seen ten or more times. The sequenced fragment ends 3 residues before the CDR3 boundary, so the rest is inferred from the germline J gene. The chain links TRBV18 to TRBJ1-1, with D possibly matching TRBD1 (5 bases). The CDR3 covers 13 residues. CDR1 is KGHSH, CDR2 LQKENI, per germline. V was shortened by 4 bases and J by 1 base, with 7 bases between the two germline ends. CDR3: CASSRGENTEAFF. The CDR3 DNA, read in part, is TGTGCCAGCTCACGAGGGGAGAACACTGAA.

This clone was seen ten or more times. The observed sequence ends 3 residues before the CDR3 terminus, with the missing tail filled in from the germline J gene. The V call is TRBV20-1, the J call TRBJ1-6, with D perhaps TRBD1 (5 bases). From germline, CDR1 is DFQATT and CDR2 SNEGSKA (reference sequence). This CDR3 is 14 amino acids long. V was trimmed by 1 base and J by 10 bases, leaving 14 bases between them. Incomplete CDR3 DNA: TGCAGTGCTAGAGGAGGGGTGGAGAACTCACCC. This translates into CSARGGVENSP. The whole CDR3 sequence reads CSARGGVENSPLHF.

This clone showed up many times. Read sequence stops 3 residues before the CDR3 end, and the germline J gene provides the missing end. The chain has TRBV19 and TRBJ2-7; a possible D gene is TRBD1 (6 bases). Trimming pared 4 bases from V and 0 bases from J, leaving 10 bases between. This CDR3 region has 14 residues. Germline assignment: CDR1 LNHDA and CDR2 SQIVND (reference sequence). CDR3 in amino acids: CASSTQGISYEQYF. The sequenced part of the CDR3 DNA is TGTGCCAGTAGTACCCAGGGGATCTCCTACGAG. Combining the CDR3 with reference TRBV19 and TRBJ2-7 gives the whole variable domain DGGITQSPKYLFRKEGQNVTLSCEQNLNHDAMYWYRQDPGQGLRLIYYSQIVNDFQKGDIAEGYSVSREKKESFPLTVTSAQKNPTAFYLCASSTQGISYEQYFGPGTRLTVT.

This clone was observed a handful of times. The sequenced CDR3 bases are TGTGCCAGCAGCGATACAGGGCTTTCACCGAACACC. This encodes CASSDTGLSPNT. The CDR3, in full, reads CASSDTGLSPNTIYF. The chain uses TRBV7-9 and TRBJ1-3; possible D gene TRBD1, 6 bases. The read terminates 3 residues before the CDR3 end, so the remaining end is supplied by the germline J gene. Germline loops: CDR1 SEHNR, CDR2 FQNEAQ (reference sequence). Trimming stripped 5 bases from V and 7 bases from J, with 18 bases between. The CDR3 is 15 residues long.

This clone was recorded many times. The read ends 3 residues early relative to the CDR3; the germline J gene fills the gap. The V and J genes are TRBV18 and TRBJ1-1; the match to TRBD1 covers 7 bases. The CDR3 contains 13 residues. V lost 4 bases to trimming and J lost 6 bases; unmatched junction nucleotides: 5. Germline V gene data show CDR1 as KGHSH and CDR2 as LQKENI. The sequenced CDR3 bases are TGTGCCAGCTCACGGGACAGCACCTCTGAA. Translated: CASSRDSTSE. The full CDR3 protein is CASSRDSTSEAFF.

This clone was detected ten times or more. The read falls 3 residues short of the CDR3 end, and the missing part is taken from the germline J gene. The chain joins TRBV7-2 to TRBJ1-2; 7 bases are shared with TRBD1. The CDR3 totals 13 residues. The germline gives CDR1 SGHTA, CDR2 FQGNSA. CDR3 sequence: CASSLVGQDSYTF. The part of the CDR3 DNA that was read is TGTGCCAGCAGCTTAGTTGGACAGGACAGC.

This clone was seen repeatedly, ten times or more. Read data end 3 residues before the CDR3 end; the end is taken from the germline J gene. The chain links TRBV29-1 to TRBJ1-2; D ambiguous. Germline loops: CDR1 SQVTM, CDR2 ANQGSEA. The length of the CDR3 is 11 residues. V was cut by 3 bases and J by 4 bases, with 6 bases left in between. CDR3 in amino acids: CSVEAAYGYTF. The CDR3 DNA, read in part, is TGCAGCGTTGAGGCGGCCTATGGC.